This T cell receptor beta chain was recorded in a study of graft-versus-host responses after intestinal transplantation. Study-level background: Transplants were multivisceral, liver-intestinal, or isolated intestinal. After anti-thymocyte globulin induction, recipients took tacrolimus and steroids for around 3 years.

There are 15 residues in the CDR3. V lost 5 bases and J lost 2; bases outside the gene matches: 9. CDR1 is SGHVS and CDR2 is FNYEAQ in the germline V gene. Libraries were prepared by immunoSEQ multiplex PCR; TCRdb keeps only in-frame clonotypes and omits some of them. The data hold 13,000 to 15,000 clones, with under 40% observed a single time. The study plated about 200,000 CFSE-labeled responders with about 200,000 irradiated, violet-dye-labeled stimulators. This clone has just a few counts. This clonotype was sampled from a human patient who received an intestinal transplant. Sequences were derived from alloreactive CD8+ T cells from a mixed lymphocyte reaction culture, sampled before intestinal transplant. As to subset: CFSE-low proliferating T cells sorted from roughly 6-day pre-transplant mixed lymphocyte reaction (GvH or HvG direction). The chain links TRBV7-6 to TRBJ2-7; the match to TRBD1 covers 7 bases. The CDR3 protein is CASSGRDSKTYEQYF. The CDR3 region has the DNA TGTGCCAGCAGCGGACGGGACAGCAAAACCTACGAGCAGTACTTC.